This T cell receptor (beta chain) was recovered during a study of identical twins. With respect to this clonotype: Its antigen is still unknown.

Broader study findings: Analyses based on zero insertions could be partly confounded by invariant MAIT and iNKT cells. Fewer insertions characterized abundant cord blood beta clonotypes, whereas memory repertoires showed none.

A universal primer site arose from template switching, and cDNA bore unique molecular identifiers. Using its own MiXCR run on the 5' RACE reads, TCRdb lists one record per CDR3 protein. Here the sample spans fewer than 550,000 distinct CDR3 sequences, roughly an eighth being singletons. Germline assignment: CDR1 GTSNPN and CDR2 SVGIG (reference sequence). The CDR3 length is 11 residues. J lost 8 bases, V lost 2 bases, and 0 bases had no gene match. The same data also contributed to another study, on yellow fever vaccine responses in identical twins.

The genes are TRBV30 and TRBJ2-1; 7 bases fit TRBD2. The TCR originated in a woman aged 18-29 years in good health. The sequenced sample consisted of CD4+ T cells sorted from blood. CDR3 nucleotides: TGTGCCTGGAGTAGCGGGGATGAGCAGTTCTTC. As protein: CAWSSGDEQFF.